This T cell receptor (beta chain) was retrieved from a study of T cells after somatic rescue of genetic block. CDR1 and CDR2 from the germline V gene are MDHEN and SYDVKM. The germline V and J ends were trimmed by 5 bases and 14 bases, with 13 bases remaining between them. The CDR3 totals 12 residues. Profiled with immunoSEQ multiplex PCR; TCRdb holds only in-frame clones, not every one. In the table there are more than 14,000 clones, 72% of which are singletons. The sequence was obtained from a boy aged 5-17 years. Sequencing used peripheral blood mononuclear cells (PBMCs). The V call is TRBV28, the J call TRBJ1-6; D call uncertain. The CDR3 region has the DNA TGTGCCAGCAGTAAGAGAGTACTCACCCTCCACTTT. Amino acids: CASSKRVLTLHF.